The source of this TCR beta chain is a study of T cells in Graves' hyperthyroidism and ophthalmopathy. Across the whole study: Peripheral blood draws took place at initial diagnosis, ahead of any treatment.

TCR beta CDR3 regions were amplified from RNA. First-round RT-PCR with HTBI primers amplified the TCR CDR3 region. TCRdb re-derived calls from the multiplex PCR reads in MiXCR, one entry per CDR3 protein. In the table there are some 340,000 distinct CDR3 sequences, around 15% of which are singletons. In this sample, this clonotype turned up many times. Its antigen is undetermined. Germline values: CDR1 MDHEN, CDR2 SYDVKM. The germline V and J ends were trimmed by 8 bases and 3 bases, with 20 bases remaining between them. The CDR3 is 15 residues long. Study-level findings and limits: In blood, most of the thyroid clonotypes expanded above 0.001 were also present.

Exclusion criteria comprised uncontrolled infection, other autoimmune disease, pregnancy or lactation. The origin of this receptor is a woman aged 35 to 49 with Graves' ophthalmopathy. This sequence joins TRBV28 and TRBJ2-7; tentative D call: TRBD1 (7 bases). The sample taken for sequencing was blood. This chain's CDR3 is CASGGTANGNYEQYF. CDR3 in DNA: TGTGCCAGCGGAGGGACAGCCAACGGGAACTACGAGCAGTACTTC.